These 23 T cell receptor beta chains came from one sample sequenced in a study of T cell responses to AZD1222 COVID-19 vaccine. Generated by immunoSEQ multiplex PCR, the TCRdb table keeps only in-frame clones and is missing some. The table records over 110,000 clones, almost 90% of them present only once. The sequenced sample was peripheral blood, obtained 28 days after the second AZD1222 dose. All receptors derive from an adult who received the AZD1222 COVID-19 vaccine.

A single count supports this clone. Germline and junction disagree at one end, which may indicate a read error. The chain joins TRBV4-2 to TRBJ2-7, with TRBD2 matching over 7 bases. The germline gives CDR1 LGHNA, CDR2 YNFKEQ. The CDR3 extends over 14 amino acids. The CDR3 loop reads CASSQGSVRGSEVF. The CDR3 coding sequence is TGTGCCAGCAGCCAAGGATCTGTCCGCGGGAGTGAGGTCTTC.

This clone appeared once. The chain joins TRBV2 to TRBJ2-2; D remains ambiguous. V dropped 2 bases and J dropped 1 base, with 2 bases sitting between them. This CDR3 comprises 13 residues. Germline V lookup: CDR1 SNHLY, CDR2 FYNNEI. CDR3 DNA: TGTGCCAGCAGTGAACAGAACACCGGGGAGCTGTTTTTT. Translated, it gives CASSEQNTGELFF.

The CDR3 loop reads CASSYRDPNTGELFF. The CDR3 coding sequence is TGTGCCAGCAGCTACAGGGACCCGAACACCGGGGAGCTGTTTTTT. The chain links TRBV6-6 to TRBJ2-2; possibly TRBD1 for D (6 bases). V was pared by 6 bases and J by 0 bases, with 11 bases between. Per germline, CDR1 MNHNY and CDR2 SVGAGI (reference sequence). The CDR3 totals 15 residues.

The CDR3 sequence: CASSSQGGGYTF. In DNA form, the CDR3 reads TGTGCCAGCAGTTCACAGGGGGGAGGCTACACCTTC. The rearrangement links TRBV28 to TRBJ1-2; 8 bases match TRBD1. In germline, CDR1 is MDHEN, CDR2 SYDVKM. Unmatched junction bases numbered 3, after V lost 4 bases and J lost 8 bases. The CDR3 has 12 residues.

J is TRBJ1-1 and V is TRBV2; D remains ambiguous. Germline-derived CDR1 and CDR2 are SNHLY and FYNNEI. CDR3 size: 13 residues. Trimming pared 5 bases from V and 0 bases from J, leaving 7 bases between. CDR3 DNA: TGTGCCAGCAGTAAAGGAATGAACACTGAAGCTTTCTTT. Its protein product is CASSKGMNTEAFF.

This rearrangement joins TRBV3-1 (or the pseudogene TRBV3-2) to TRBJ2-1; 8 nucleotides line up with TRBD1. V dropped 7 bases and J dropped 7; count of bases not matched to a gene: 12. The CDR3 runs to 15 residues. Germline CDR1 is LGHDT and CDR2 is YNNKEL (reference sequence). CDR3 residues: CASTPDRVGGNEQFF. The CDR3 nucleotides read TGTGCCAGCACCCCGGACAGGGTCGGTGGGAATGAGCAGTTCTTC.

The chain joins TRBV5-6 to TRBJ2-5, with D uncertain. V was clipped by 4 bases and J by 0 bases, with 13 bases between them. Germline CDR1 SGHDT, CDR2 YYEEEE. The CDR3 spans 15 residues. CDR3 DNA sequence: TGTGCCAGCAGCCCCCTTAGAAGGGACCAAGAGACCCAGTACTTC. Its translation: CASSPLRRDQETQYF. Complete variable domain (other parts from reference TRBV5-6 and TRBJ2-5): DAGVTQSPTHLIKTRGQQVTLRCSPKSGHDTVSWYQQALGQGPQFIFQYYEEEERQRGNFPDRFSGHQFPNYSSELNVNALLLGDSALYLCASSPLRRDQETQYFGPGTRLLVL.

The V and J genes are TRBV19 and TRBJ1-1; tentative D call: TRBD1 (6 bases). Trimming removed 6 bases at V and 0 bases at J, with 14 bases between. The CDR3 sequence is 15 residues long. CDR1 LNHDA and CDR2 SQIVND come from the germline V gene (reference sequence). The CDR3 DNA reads TGTGCCAGTAGGGGCGGGGGGGCTATGAACACTGAAGCTTTCTTT. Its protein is CASRGGGAMNTEAFF.

CDR3 DNA: TGTGCCAGCAGTTATACTTACACCCAAGGATATGGCTACACCTTC. Translating gives CASSYTYTQGYGYTF. The V gene is TRBV6-5, the J gene TRBJ1-2; D ambiguous. The length of the CDR3 is 15 residues. V gave up 3 bases and J gave up 5 bases, with 16 bases separating them. Germline V lookup: CDR1 MNHEY, CDR2 SVGAGI.

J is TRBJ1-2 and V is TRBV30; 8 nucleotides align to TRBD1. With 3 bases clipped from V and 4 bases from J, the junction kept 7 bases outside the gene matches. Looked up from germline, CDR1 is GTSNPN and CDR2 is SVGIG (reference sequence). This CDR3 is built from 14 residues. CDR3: CAWRDTGGGYGYTF. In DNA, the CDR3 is TGTGCCTGGAGAGATACAGGGGGGGGCTATGGCTACACCTTC.

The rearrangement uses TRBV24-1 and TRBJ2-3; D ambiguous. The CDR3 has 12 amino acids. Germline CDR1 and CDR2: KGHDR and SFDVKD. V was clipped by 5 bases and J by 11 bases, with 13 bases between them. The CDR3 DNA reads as TGTGCCACCAGTGGAGGCAGCCCAAGGCAGTATTTT. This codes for CATSGGSPRQYF.

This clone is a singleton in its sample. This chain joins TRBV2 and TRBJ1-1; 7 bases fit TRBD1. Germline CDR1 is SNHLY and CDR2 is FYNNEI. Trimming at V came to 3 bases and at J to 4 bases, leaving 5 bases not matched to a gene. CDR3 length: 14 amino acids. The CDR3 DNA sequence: TGTGCCAGCAGTGAGACAGGGTTTTCCACTGAAGCTTTCTTT. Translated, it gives CASSETGFSTEAFF.

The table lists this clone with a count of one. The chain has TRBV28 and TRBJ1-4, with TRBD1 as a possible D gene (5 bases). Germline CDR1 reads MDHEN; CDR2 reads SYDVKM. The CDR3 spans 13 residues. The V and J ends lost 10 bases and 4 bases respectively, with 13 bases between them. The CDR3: CATHSGGNEKLFF. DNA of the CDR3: TGTGCCACCCATTCGGGGGGTAATGAAAAACTGTTTTTT.

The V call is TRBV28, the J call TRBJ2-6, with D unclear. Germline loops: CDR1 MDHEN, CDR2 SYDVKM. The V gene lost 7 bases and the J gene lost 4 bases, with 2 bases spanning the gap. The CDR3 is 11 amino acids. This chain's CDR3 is CASTGANVLTF. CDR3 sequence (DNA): TGTGCCAGCACCGGGGCCAACGTCCTGACTTTC.

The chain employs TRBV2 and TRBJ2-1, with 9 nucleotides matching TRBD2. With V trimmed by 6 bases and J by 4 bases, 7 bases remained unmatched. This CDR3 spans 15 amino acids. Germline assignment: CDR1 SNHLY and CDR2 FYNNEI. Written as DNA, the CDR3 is TGTGCCAGCAGGGGACTAGCCGACCTTTACAATGAGCAGTTCTTC. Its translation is CASRGLADLYNEQFF.

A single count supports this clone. The CDR3 protein is CASSLGQGSGELFF. The CDR3, as DNA: TGTGCCAGCAGCTTAGGGCAGGGATCCGGGGAGCTGTTTTTT. The chain recombines TRBV11-2 with TRBJ2-2, with D maybe TRBD1 (5 bases). This CDR3 is 14 amino acids long. Germline V gene lookup returns CDR1 SGHAT and CDR2 FQNNGV. With 1 base removed from V and 6 bases from J, the gap between germline ends came to 9 bases.

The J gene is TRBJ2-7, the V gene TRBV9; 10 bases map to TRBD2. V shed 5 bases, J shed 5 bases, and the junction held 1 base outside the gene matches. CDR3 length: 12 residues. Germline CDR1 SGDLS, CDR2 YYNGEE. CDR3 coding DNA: TGTGCCAGCAGGCTAGCGGGAGACGAGCAGTACTTC. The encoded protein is CASRLAGDEQYF. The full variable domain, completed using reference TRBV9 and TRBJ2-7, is DSGVTQTPKHLITATGQRVTLRCSPRSGDLSVYWYQQSLDQGLQFLIQYYNGEERAKGNILERFSAQQFPDLHSELNLSSLELGDSALYFCASRLAGDEQYFGPGTRLTVT.

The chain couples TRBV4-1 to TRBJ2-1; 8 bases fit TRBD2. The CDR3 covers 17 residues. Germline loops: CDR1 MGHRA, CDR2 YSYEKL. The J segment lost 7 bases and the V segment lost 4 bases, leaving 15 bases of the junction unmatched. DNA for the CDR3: TGCGCCAGCAGCCCGGGGGGGGCGGTTGACCTACGGAATGAGCAGTTCTTC. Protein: CASSPGGAVDLRNEQFF.

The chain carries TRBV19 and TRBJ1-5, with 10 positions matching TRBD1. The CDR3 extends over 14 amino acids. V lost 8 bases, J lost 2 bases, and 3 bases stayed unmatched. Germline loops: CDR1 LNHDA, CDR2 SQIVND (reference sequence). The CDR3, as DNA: TGTGCCAGTGCCGGGACAGGGGGCAATCAGCCCCAGCATTTT. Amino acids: CASAGTGGNQPQHF.

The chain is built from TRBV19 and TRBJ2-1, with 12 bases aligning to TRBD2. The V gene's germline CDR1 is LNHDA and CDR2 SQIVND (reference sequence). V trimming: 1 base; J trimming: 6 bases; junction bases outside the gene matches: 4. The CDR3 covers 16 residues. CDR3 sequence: CASSIASGGAFNEQFF. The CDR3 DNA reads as TGTGCCAGTAGTATAGCTAGCGGGGGGGCCTTCAATGAGCAGTTCTTC.

CDR3: CASGLGTLIYGYTF. DNA of the CDR3: TGTGCCAGTGGTTTGGGGACTCTAATCTATGGCTACACCTTC. The chain recombines TRBV28 with TRBJ1-2; D may be TRBD1 (5 bases). CDR3 length: 14 residues. Germline V gene sequence: CDR1 MDHEN, CDR2 SYDVKM. V gave up 9 bases and J gave up 4 bases, with 18 bases separating them.

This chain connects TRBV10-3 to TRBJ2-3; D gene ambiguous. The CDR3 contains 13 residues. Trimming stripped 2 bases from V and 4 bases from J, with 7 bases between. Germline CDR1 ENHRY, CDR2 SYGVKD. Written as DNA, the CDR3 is TGTGCCATCAGTGAGAATAAGGCAGATACGCAGTATTTT. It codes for CAISENKADTQYF.

In nucleotides, the CDR3 is TGTGCCAGCTCACAGCAGGGACTAGCGGGAGGCAATGAGCAGTTCTTC. Translating it yields CASSQQGLAGGNEQFF. The J gene is TRBJ2-1, the V gene TRBV18, with TRBD2 matching 15 bases. V lost 4 bases and J lost 6; bases outside the gene matches: 4. Per germline, CDR1 KGHSH and CDR2 LQKENI. The CDR3 extends over 16 amino acids.